This T cell receptor beta chain came from a study of T-cell memory formation after mild COVID-19. Study in general: Across donors, TCR clusters were largely donor specific. Study outcomes and limitations: Memory cells collected pre-infection included some clones that later responded, suggesting cross-reactive memory joined. Mainly CM and EM harbored the contracting CD4+ clones; mainly EMRA harbored the CD8+ ones.

CDR1 is MGHRA, CDR2 YSYEKL, per germline. CDR3 length: 16 residues. With 1 base clipped from V and 8 bases from J, the junction kept 9 bases outside the gene matches. MiXCR, applied by TCRdb to the 5' RACE reads, yields one record per CDR3 protein. This table has under 200,000 distinct CDR3 sequences, roughly a third appearing once. This clonotype was counted a few times. Its antigen is unknown. Sequenced input: PBMCs or a T cell subset sorted from them (not recorded which). The sequence was obtained from an adult woman who had mild COVID-19 (a few samples of this study predate the infection). Cell type and time point are not known. The J gene is TRBJ1-4, the V gene TRBV4-1; 8 nucleotides align to TRBD1. The CDR3, as DNA: TGCGCCAGCAGCCAAGCCGGGACAGGCATGGGCGAAAAACTGTTTTTT. It yields the protein CASSQAGTGMGEKLFF.